The 26 T cell receptor beta chains in this list originate from one sample, sequenced in a study of human T cells and chemical hapten exposure (dated by TCRdb to about 2021). The time point label here, explained by the study, means: healthy volunteer bleed at 2 weeks. Total RNA was extracted from unfractionated whole blood that had been collected in Tempus Blood RNA tubes. Library generation was performed with RACE. The listed sequencing device is NextSeq 500. Starting from the raw public reads, TCRdb applied fastp trimming at Q25, assembled clones with MiXCR and retained in-frame beta chains. All rows with the same CDR3 protein become a single entry with the most common DNA and genes. This sample comprises roughly 130,000 distinct CDR3 sequences, approximately 9.5% of them detected only once. The top ten constitute 1.5% to 2% of the sample. The sample comprised whole blood. These receptor sequences come from a male donor in good health. Some clones in this sample may be carry-over from other donors' samples.

This clonotype occurred many times. The gene calls are TRBV20-1 and TRBJ2-1; 10 nucleotides align to TRBD2. Per the germline V gene, CDR1 is DFQATT and CDR2 is SNEGSKA (reference sequence). The CDR3 is made up of 16 amino acids. Germline trimming cut 3 bases from V and 4 bases from J; bases unmatched to any gene: 9. CDR3 DNA: TGCAGTGCTAGCCTTAGCGGGAGGCACCTATACAATGAGCAGTTCTTC. Amino acids: CSASLSGRHLYNEQFF.

This clonotype has at least ten counts. The chain links TRBV6-6 to TRBJ2-7; unclear D gene. CDR3 size: 15 residues. Between the trimmed V and J ends, which lost 7 bases and 3 bases, there was a span of 19 bases. Per the germline V gene, CDR1 is MNHNY and CDR2 is SVGAGI (reference sequence). The CDR3, as DNA: TGTGCCAGCACCCATCACTCCGCTCACTACTACGAGCAGTACTTC. Its translation is CASTHHSAHYYEQYF.

This clonotype was seen a few times. The rearrangement joins TRBV4-2 to TRBJ1-1; no clear D gene. The CDR3 sequence is 16 residues long. In germline, CDR1 is LGHNA, CDR2 YNFKEQ. The V end lost 0 bases, the J end lost 0 bases, and 11 bases lay between the germline ends. The CDR3 protein is CASSQEAGVMNTEAFF. The CDR3 DNA sequence: TGTGCCAGCAGCCAAGAAGCCGGAGTCATGAACACTGAAGCTTTCTTT.

In its sample, this clonotype was seen many times. The chain uses TRBV6-5 and TRBJ2-6; 9 bases are shared with TRBD2. V lost 8 bases and J lost 0; bases outside the gene matches: 8. CDR1 and CDR2 from the germline V gene are MNHEY and SVGAGI. The CDR3 sequence is 17 residues long. CDR3 sequence: CASQREVALSGANVLTF. The CDR3 bases are TGTGCCAGCCAGCGGGAGGTTGCGCTCTCTGGGGCCAACGTCCTGACTTTC.

This clonotype was observed many times. The chain joins TRBV20-1 to TRBJ1-1; maybe TRBD1 (6 bases). The length of the CDR3 is 14 residues. The germline V gene has CDR1 DFQATT and CDR2 SNEGSKA (reference sequence). The germline V and J ends were trimmed by 0 bases and 7 bases, with 15 bases remaining between them. The CDR3 is CSARDPRAGDEAFF. CDR3 nucleotides: TGCAGTGCTAGAGACCCTCGGGCAGGGGATGAAGCTTTCTTT.

In this sample, this clonotype turned up many times. The CDR3 sequence is CASSSKGNNEQFF. The CDR3 DNA reads as TGTGCCAGCAGCTCTAAGGGGAACAATGAGCAGTTCTTC. The rearrangement uses TRBV7-2 and TRBJ2-1; D perhaps matches TRBD1 (5 bases). Germline CDR1 SGHTA, CDR2 FQGNSA. V was cut by 4 bases and J by 5 bases, with 9 bases left in between. The CDR3 length is 13 residues. The entire variable domain, with the rest obtained from reference TRBV7-2 and TRBJ2-1, is as follows: GAGVSQSPSNKVTEKGKDVELRCDPISGHTALYWYRQSLGQGLEFLIYFQGNSAPDKSGLPSDRFSAERTGGSVSTLTIQRTQQEDSAVYLCASSSKGNNEQFFGPGTRLTVL.

This clonotype has more than one count but fewer than ten. This rearrangement joins TRBV7-2 to TRBJ1-3; perhaps TRBD1 as D (5 bases). The germline V gene has CDR1 SGHTA and CDR2 FQGNSA. With 1 base removed from V and 7 bases from J, the gap between germline ends came to 14 bases. This CDR3 has 15 amino acids. The CDR3 reads CASSLGGTVGNTIYF. CDR3 DNA sequence: TGTGCCAGCAGCTTAGGTGGGACCGTTGGTAACACCATATATTTT.

There are many counts of this clonotype. V and J are TRBV12-5 and TRBJ2-1; the D gene is possibly TRBD2 (5 bases). CDR1 LGHNT and CDR2 FRNRAP come from the germline V gene. The CDR3 totals 15 residues. V shed 6 bases and J shed 8 bases, with 20 bases lying between them. The CDR3, as DNA: TGTGCTAGTGGCCCTCCGAGCCCCGGGGTCGATGAGCAGTTCTTC. It specifies CASGPPSPGVDEQFF.

This clonotype was seen a handful of times. This chain links TRBV4-2 with TRBJ2-4; 8 nucleotides align to TRBD2. J lost 5 bases, V lost 3 bases, and 9 bases had no gene match. Germline loops: CDR1 LGHNA, CDR2 YNFKEQ. CDR3 length equals 16 residues. CDR3 nucleotide sequence: TGTGCCAGCAGCCAGGAAAGGGGAGCGGGGGAAAACATTCAGTACTTC. It is translated as CASSQERGAGENIQYF.

This clonotype was seen many times. The V call is TRBV6-4, the J call TRBJ2-3; D might be TRBD1 (6 bases). This CDR3 contains 15 residues. Germline V lookup: CDR1 MRHNA, CDR2 SNTAGT. V lost 0 bases and J 1 base, leaving 8 bases between the germline ends. DNA for the CDR3: TGTGCCAGCAGTGACTCGCCAGGGGGCACAGATACGCAGTATTTT. Amino acid sequence: CASSDSPGGTDTQYF.

V is TRBV7-9 and J is TRBJ2-5; D gene ambiguous. Germline V gives CDR1 SEHNR, CDR2 FQNEAQ (reference sequence). Trimming left V 3 bases short and J 4 bases short, with 9 bases between. There are 13 residues in the CDR3. CDR3 region: CASSFRLGETQYF. CDR3 coding DNA: TGTGCCAGCAGCTTTCGATTGGGAGAGACCCAGTACTTC.

This clonotype was recorded a few times. The chain recombines TRBV20-1 with TRBJ2-7; 7 bases are shared with TRBD1. V lost 6 bases, J lost 2 bases, and 10 bases stayed unmatched. CDR1 is DFQATT and CDR2 is SNEGSKA in the germline V gene (reference sequence). This CDR3 is built from 14 residues. CDR3 in amino acids: CSATPLTGPYEQYF. Written as DNA, the CDR3 is TGCAGTGCAACTCCTCTGACAGGGCCCTACGAGCAGTACTTC.

The gene calls are TRBV20-1 and TRBJ2-2; 9 positions agree with TRBD2. The junction had 11 bases not matched to a gene; V was cut back by 5 bases and J by 7 bases. Germline CDR1 reads DFQATT; CDR2 reads SNEGSKA (reference sequence). The CDR3 has 15 residues. CDR3 DNA: TGCAGTGCTCTAATAGCGGGGGACGCTTTCGGGGAGCTGTTTTTT. Translating it yields CSALIAGDAFGELFF.

A word on this clonotype: A much larger clone is a single base away; this may be a read error. V usage is TRBV7-6 and J usage is TRBJ1-5; TRBD1 matches 9 bases. The CDR3 extends over 17 amino acids. The germline V gene has CDR1 SGHVS and CDR2 FNYEAQ. Trimming at V came to 1 base and at J to 4 bases, leaving 8 bases not matched to a gene. The chain's CDR3 is CASSLGRTGDRNQPQHF. The CDR3 bases are TGTGCCAGCAGCTTAGGGAGGACAGGGGACAGGAATCAGCCCCAGCATTTT.

J is TRBJ2-7 and V is TRBV19; D might be TRBD1 or TRBD2, each matching 5 bases. Trimming cost V 1 base and J 5 bases, with 15 bases left between them. Germline V gene data show CDR1 as LNHDA and CDR2 as SQIVND (reference sequence). The CDR3 length is 15 residues. The CDR3 here is CASSIGDRRTDEQYF. CDR3 coding DNA: TGTGCCAGTAGTATAGGGGACCGGAGGACGGACGAGCAGTACTTC.

This clonotype has only a few counts. The V call is TRBV7-2, the J call TRBJ2-4, with 8 nucleotides matching TRBD1. Trimming took 5 bases from V and 6 from J; bases not matched to a gene: 3. This CDR3 contains 13 residues. Germline V gene lookup returns CDR1 SGHTA and CDR2 FQGNSA. The CDR3 sequence: CASSRTGSNIQYF. The DNA of the CDR3 is TGTGCCAGCAGCCGGACAGGGTCAAACATTCAGTACTTC.

This clonotype was detected ten times or more. V usage is TRBV15 and J usage is TRBJ2-7; TRBD2 aligns across 9 bases. Looked up from germline, CDR1 is LNHNV and CDR2 is YYDKDF (reference sequence). The CDR3 consists of 13 residues. V was pared by 4 bases and J by 6 bases, with 4 bases of the junction left unmatched. CDR3 sequence reads: CATSMASGTEQYF. CDR3 coding DNA: TGTGCCACCAGCATGGCTAGCGGGACCGAGCAGTACTTC.

The sample holds a few counts of this clonotype. This rearrangement joins TRBV7-9 to TRBJ1-1, with TRBD1 identical over 8 bases. Trimming took 1 base from V and 5 from J; bases not matched to a gene: 3. CDR3 size: 14 residues. CDR1 is SEHNR and CDR2 is FQNEAQ in the germline V gene (reference sequence). The CDR3 nucleotides are TGTGCCAGCAGCTTAGGACAGGGGAGTACTGAAGCTTTCTTT. Encoded protein: CASSLGQGSTEAFF.

The chain combines TRBV7-6 with TRBJ1-1; D is unresolved. V was shortened by 3 bases and J by 6 bases, with 11 bases between the two germline ends. The CDR3 length is 13 residues. Germline V gene lookup returns CDR1 SGHVS and CDR2 FNYEAQ. CDR3 sequence reads: CASSFGSNAEAFF. The CDR3 nucleotides are TGTGCCAGCAGCTTTGGGTCAAACGCTGAAGCTTTCTTT. The whole variable domain, filled in from reference TRBV7-6 and TRBJ1-1, reads GAGVSQSPRYKVTKRGQDVALRCDPISGHVSLYWYRQALGQGPEFLTYFNYEAQQDKSGLPNDRFSAERPEGSISTLTIQRTEQRDSAMYRCASSFGSNAEAFFGQGTRLTVV.

This clonotype was recorded at least ten times. V gene TRBV5-1 combines with J gene TRBJ1-4, with a weak D call TRBD1 (5 bases). The length of the CDR3 is 15 residues. Looked up from germline, CDR1 is SGHRS and CDR2 is YFSETQ. Trimming cost V 0 bases and J 7 bases, with 13 bases left between them. CDR3 sequence (DNA): TGCGCCAGCAGCTTGGTCGGGCAGGGTTCTGAAAAACTGTTTTTT. This translates into CASSLVGQGSEKLFF.

For this clonotype: Given a much more abundant clone one base away, this may be a read error. The chain joins TRBV11-3 to TRBJ1-5; 9 positions match TRBD1. The germline V gene has CDR1 SGHNT and CDR2 YENEEA. This CDR3 contains 20 residues. CDR3 sequence: CASSLREGQRGQGLNQPQRF. The CDR3 nucleotides are TGCGCCAGCAGCTTAAGAGAGGGCCAGAGAGGACAGGGGTTAAATCAGCCCCAGCGTTTT.

There are a few counts of this clonotype. The DNA for the CDR3 is TGCGCCAGCAGCTTGGGGGGGCCCGGGGAGCTGTTTTTT. It yields the protein CASSLGGPGELFF. The V gene is TRBV5-1, the J gene TRBJ2-2; possible D gene TRBD1, 6 bases. The CDR3 totals 13 residues. Between the trimmed V and J ends, which lost 0 bases and 6 bases, there was a span of 6 bases. Germline lookup yields CDR1 SGHRS and CDR2 YFSETQ.

The chain combines TRBV12-3 or TRBV12-4 with TRBJ2-1; D remains unclear. The CDR3 runs to 13 residues. The V end lost 5 bases, the J end lost 6 bases, and 11 bases lay between the germline ends. The CDR3 nucleotides are TGTGCCAGCAGTCCTTACAGTGGCAATGAGCAGTTCTTC. Residues: CASSPYSGNEQFF.

In its sample, this clonotype was seen a few times. This chain links TRBV20-1 with TRBJ2-1, with D possibly matching TRBD2 (5 bases). V lost 3 bases, J lost 8 bases, and 14 bases lay in between. Germline CDR1 reads DFQATT; CDR2 reads SNEGSKA (reference sequence). The CDR3 has 13 residues. This chain's CDR3 is CSARDLAIDEQFF. CDR3 in DNA: TGCAGTGCTAGGGATCTAGCTATCGATGAGCAGTTCTTC.

This chain uses TRBV12-3 or TRBV12-4 with TRBJ1-5; D possibly corresponds to TRBD1 (6 bases). With 5 bases removed from V and 4 bases from J, the gap between germline ends came to 18 bases. The CDR3 consists of 16 residues. The CDR3 here is CASSPKGGDGNQPQHF. The CDR3 bases are TGTGCCAGCAGTCCCAAGGGGGGGGACGGGAATCAGCCCCAGCATTTT.

This clonotype was seen many times. Germline and junction disagree at one end, which may indicate a read error. The chain links TRBV7-9 to TRBJ1-2, with no clear D. Germline V gives CDR1 SEHNR, CDR2 FQNEAQ (reference sequence). The CDR3 covers 13 residues. The CDR3 protein is CASSLASTYGYTF. The CDR3 DNA sequence: TGTGCCAGCAGCCTAGCATCTACCTATGGCTACACCTTC.